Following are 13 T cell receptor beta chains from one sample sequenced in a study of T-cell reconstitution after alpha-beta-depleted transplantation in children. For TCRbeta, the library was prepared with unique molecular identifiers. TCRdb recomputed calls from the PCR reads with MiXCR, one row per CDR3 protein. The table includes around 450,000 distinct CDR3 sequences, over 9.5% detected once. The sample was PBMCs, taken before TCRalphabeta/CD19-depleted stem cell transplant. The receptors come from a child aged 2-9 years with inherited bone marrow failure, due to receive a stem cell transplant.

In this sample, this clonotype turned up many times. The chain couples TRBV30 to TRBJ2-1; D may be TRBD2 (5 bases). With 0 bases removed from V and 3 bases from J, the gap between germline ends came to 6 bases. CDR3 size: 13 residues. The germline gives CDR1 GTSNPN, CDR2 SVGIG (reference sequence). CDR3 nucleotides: TGTGCCTGGAGTGTAGGAGGCTACAATGAGCAGTTCTTC. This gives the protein CAWSVGGYNEQFF.

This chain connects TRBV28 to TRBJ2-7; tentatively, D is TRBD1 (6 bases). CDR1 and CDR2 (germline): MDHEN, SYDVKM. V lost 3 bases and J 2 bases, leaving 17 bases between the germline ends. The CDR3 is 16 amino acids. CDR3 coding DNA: TGTGCCAGCAGTTTCCTTACGACAGGATCAACCTACGAGCAGTACTTC. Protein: CASSFLTTGSTYEQYF.

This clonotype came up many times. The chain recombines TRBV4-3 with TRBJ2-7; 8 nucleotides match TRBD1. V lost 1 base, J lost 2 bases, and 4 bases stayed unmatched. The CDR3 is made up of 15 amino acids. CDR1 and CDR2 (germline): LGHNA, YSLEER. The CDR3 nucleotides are TGCGCCAGCAGCCAAGGACAGGGGTCTACCTACGAGCAGTACTTC. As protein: CASSQGQGSTYEQYF.

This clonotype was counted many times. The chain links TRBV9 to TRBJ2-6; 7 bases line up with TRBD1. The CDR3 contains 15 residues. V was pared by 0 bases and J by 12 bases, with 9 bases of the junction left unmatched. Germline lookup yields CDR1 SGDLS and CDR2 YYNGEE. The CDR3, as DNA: TGTGCCAGCAGCGTAGGAGGGGGCCCCCTTGCCGTCCTGACTTTC. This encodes CASSVGGGPLAVLTF. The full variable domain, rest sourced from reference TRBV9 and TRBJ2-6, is DSGVTQTPKHLITATGQRVTLRCSPRSGDLSVYWYQQSLDQGLQFLIQYYNGEERAKGNILERFSAQQFPDLHSELNLSSLELGDSALYFCASSVGGGPLAVLTFGAGSRLTVL.

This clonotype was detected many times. In DNA, the CDR3 is TGTGCCAGCAGTACCCGGGTAGCTGACACCGGGGAGCTGTTTTTT. This sequence encodes CASSTRVADTGELFF. The rearrangement joins TRBV28 to TRBJ2-2; no clear D gene. Germline loops: CDR1 MDHEN, CDR2 SYDVKM. The V and J ends lost 5 bases and 3 bases respectively, with 13 bases between them. The CDR3 runs to 15 residues.

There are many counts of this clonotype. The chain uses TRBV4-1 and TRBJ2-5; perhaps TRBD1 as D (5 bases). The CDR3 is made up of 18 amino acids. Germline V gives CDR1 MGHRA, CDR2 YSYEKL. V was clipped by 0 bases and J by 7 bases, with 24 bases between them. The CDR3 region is CASSQDPPPGQGVRTQYF. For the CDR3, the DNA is TGCGCCAGCAGCCAAGATCCTCCCCCCGGCCAGGGTGTTAGGACCCAGTACTTC.

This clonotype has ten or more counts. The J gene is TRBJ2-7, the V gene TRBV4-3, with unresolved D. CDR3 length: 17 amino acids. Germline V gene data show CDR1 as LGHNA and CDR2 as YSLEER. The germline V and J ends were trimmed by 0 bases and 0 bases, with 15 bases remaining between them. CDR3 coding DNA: TGCGCCAGCAGCCAAGATATTCAGGACCGAACCTCCTACGAGCAGTACTTC. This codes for CASSQDIQDRTSYEQYF.

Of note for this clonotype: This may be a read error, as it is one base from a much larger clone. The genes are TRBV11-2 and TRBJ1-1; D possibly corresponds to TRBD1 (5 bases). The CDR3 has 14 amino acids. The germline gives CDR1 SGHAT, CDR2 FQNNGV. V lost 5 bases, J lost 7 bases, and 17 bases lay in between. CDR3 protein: CASSPDSEQVEAFF. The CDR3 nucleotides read TGTGCCAGCAGCCCAGACTCGGAACAGGTTGAAGCTTTCTTT.

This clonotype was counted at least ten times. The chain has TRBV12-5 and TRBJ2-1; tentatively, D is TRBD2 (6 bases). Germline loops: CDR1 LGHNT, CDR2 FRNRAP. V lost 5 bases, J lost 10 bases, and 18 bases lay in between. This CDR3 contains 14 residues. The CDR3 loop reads CASGTGTAPTEQFF. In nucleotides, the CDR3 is TGTGCTAGTGGTACCGGGACTGCCCCTACGGAGCAGTTCTTC.

This CDR3 reads CASSLVGRLMNTEAFF. The CDR3 DNA reads as TGTGCCAGCAGTTTAGTGGGACGGCTTATGAACACTGAAGCTTTCTTT. The V and J genes are TRBV2 and TRBJ1-1; D may be TRBD1 (5 bases). The CDR3 runs to 16 residues. Germline V gene data show CDR1 as SNHLY and CDR2 as FYNNEI. V was trimmed by 5 bases and J by 0 bases, leaving 16 bases between them.

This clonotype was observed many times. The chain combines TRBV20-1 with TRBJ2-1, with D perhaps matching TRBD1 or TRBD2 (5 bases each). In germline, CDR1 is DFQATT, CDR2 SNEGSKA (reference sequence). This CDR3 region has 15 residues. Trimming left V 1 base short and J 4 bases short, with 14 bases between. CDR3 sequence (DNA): TGCAGTGCTAGAGCCTGGGACCAGAGATACAATGAGCAGTTCTTC. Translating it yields CSARAWDQRYNEQFF.

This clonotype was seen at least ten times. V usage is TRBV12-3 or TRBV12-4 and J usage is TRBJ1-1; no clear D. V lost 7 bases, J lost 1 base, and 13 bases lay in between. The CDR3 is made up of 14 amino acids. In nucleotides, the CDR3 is TGTGCCAGCACCACCGGGTTCCCGAACACTGAAGCTTTCTTT. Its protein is CASTTGFPNTEAFF.

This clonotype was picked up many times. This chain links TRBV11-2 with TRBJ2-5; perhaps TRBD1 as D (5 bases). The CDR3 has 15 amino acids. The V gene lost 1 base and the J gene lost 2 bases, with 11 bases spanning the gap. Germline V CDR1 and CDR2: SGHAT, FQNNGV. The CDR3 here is CASSLVADNQETQYF. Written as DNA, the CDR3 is TGTGCCAGCAGCTTAGTGGCGGACAATCAAGAGACCCAGTACTTC.